The present entry profiles one TCR beta chain with its context. Using RNA transcripts as the source, TCR beta CDR3 regions were amplified. The HTBI set primed first-round TCR CDR3 RT-PCR. TCRdb reprocessed the multiplex PCR reads with MiXCR, giving one entry per CDR3 protein. The data contain about 350,000 distinct CDR3 sequences, over 11% of them singletons. The CDR3 has 15 residues. Germline V gene sequence: CDR1 LNHDA, CDR2 SQIVND (reference sequence). The V and J ends lost 6 bases and 1 base respectively, with 13 bases between them. Fresh 10 ml peripheral blood yielded PBMCs. The source of the sample is a study of T cells in Graves' hyperthyroidism and ophthalmopathy. About the research overall: Peripheral blood was drawn at first diagnosis, prior to all treatment.

The chain couples TRBV19 to TRBJ2-1, with a possible D match to TRBD2 (6 bases). The TCR was taken from a woman aged 25-40 years with Graves' hyperthyroidism. Sequencing used blood. The CDR3 sequence is CASSPGLWSYNEQFF. The CDR3 nucleotides read TGTGCCAGTAGCCCGGGACTGTGGTCCTACAATGAGCAGTTCTTC.